This T cell receptor beta chain was sequenced during a study of patients and donors after allogeneic stem cell transplantation. MiXCR was run by TCRdb on the RT-PCR reads, yielding one entry per CDR3 protein. The table records fewer than 75,000 distinct CDR3 sequences, about 25% of them present only once. The CDR3 contains 14 residues. Trimming pared 5 bases from V and 6 bases from J, leaving 13 bases between. CDR1 is KGHDR and CDR2 is SFDVKD in the germline V gene. This clonotype came up many times. The V and J genes are TRBV24-1 and TRBJ2-1; TRBD2 might be the D (6 bases). The clonotype originates from a human donor who was either an allogeneic HSCT recipient or a stem cell or donor lymphocyte infusion donor (not recorded which). It is not recorded whose cells these are; they may come from a transplant donor. The sample consisted of blood, either unsorted or a sorted T cell fraction (not recorded which). This chain's CDR3 is CATSVGTGRNEQFF. The CDR3 bases are TGTGCCACCAGTGTGGGGACTGGTCGCAATGAGCAGTTCTTC.